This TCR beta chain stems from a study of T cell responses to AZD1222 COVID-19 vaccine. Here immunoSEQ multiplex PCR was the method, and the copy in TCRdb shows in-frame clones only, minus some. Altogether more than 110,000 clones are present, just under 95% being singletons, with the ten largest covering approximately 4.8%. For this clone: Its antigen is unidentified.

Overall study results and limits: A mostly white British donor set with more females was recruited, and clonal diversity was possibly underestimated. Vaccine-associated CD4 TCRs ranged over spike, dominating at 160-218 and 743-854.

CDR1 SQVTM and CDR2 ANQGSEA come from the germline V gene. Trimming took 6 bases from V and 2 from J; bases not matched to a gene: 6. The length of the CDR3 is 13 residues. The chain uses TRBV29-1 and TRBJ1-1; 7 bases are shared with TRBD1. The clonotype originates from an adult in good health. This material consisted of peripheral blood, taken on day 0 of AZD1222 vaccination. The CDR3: CSVGGTANTEAFF. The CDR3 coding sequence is TGCAGCGTAGGCGGGACAGCTAACACTGAAGCTTTCTTT.